The 25 T cell receptor beta chains below were found in one sample sequenced in a study of blood T cell repertoires in COVID-19. The protocol was immunoSEQ multiplex PCR, while the TCRdb copy is restricted to in-frame clones and leaves out a portion. This sample has 150,000 or so clones, with 80% found just once. Sequencing was done on a sample of peripheral blood. The receptors shown here come from a man between 60 and 75 years old with active or convalescent COVID-19.

The genes are TRBV28 and TRBJ1-2; no clear D gene. Germline V gene data show CDR1 as MDHEN and CDR2 as SYDVKM. Deletions cut 3 bases from V and 3 bases from J, with 17 bases between. The CDR3 sequence is 16 residues long. In DNA, the CDR3 is TGTGCCAGCAGTTTTCCCCCACCGCAGCTAGACTATGGCTACACCTTC. Translated: CASSFPPPQLDYGYTF.

The chain uses TRBV9 and TRBJ1-5; no firm D call. Germline V lookup: CDR1 SGDLS, CDR2 YYNGEE. Trimming left V 0 bases short and J 0 bases short, with 10 bases between. The CDR3 runs to 16 residues. The CDR3, as DNA: TGTGCCAGCAGCGTAGGAGCCGGGTATAGCAATCAGCCCCAGCATTTT. This gives the protein CASSVGAGYSNQPQHF.

The gene calls are TRBV19 and TRBJ1-5; 7 bases line up with TRBD1. Germline CDR1 LNHDA, CDR2 SQIVND (reference sequence). The CDR3 covers 14 residues. The V and J ends lost 4 bases and 0 bases, in that order; junction bases with no gene match: 0. CDR3 loop: CASSRDSSNQPQHF. The CDR3 bases are TGTGCCAGTAGTAGGGACAGTAGCAATCAGCCCCAGCATTTT.

The rearrangement uses TRBV9 and TRBJ1-6, with a weak D call TRBD1 (5 bases). Germline V gene sequence: CDR1 SGDLS, CDR2 YYNGEE. The CDR3 totals 17 residues. V lost 0 bases, J lost 5 bases, and 15 bases lay in between. In DNA form, the CDR3 reads TGTGCCAGCAGCGTAGGGGGCAGGCAAGCCGATAATTCACCCCTCCACTTT. Amino acid sequence: CASSVGGRQADNSPLHF.

V usage is TRBV30 and J usage is TRBJ1-2, with D hard to call. CDR3 length: 12 amino acids. Trimming left V 0 bases short and J 10 bases short, with 12 bases between. CDR1 and CDR2 (germline): GTSNPN, SVGIG (reference sequence). In DNA form, the CDR3 reads TGTGCCTGGAGTGTAGTACGGGGTCCCTACACCTTC. Residues: CAWSVVRGPYTF. Filled out from reference TRBV30 and TRBJ1-2, the complete variable domain reads SQTIHQWPATLVQPVGSPLSLECTVEGTSNPNLYWYRQAAGRGLQLLFYSVGIGQISSEVPQNLSASRPQDRQFILSSKKLLLSDSGFYLCAWSVVRGPYTFGSGTRLTVV.

The genes are TRBV7-6 and TRBJ2-7; TRBD1 is a possible D gene (5 bases). Germline loops: CDR1 SGHVS, CDR2 FNYEAQ. The CDR3 extends over 16 amino acids. The V and J ends lost 1 base and 0 bases respectively, with 13 bases between them. This CDR3 is CASSLGAGRGSYEQYF. The CDR3 nucleotides are TGTGCCAGCAGCTTAGGGGCAGGGCGAGGCTCCTACGAGCAGTACTTC.

The genes are TRBV2 and TRBJ2-5; the D gene is possibly TRBD2 (6 bases). The CDR3 contains 12 residues. Germline values: CDR1 SNHLY, CDR2 FYNNEI. V dropped 8 bases and J dropped 3 bases, with 10 bases sitting between them. CDR3 nucleotides: TGTGCCAGCGTAGCGGCTGAAGAGACCCAGTACTTC. Residues: CASVAAEETQYF.

The chain carries TRBV18 and TRBJ2-7, with TRBD2 identical over 10 bases. The CDR3 loop spans 15 amino acids. CDR1 is KGHSH, CDR2 LQKENI, per germline. Trimming removed 2 bases from V and 4 bases from J; junction bases left unmatched: 5. The CDR3 loop reads CASSPGTSENYEQYF. The CDR3 region has the DNA TGTGCCAGCTCACCAGGGACTAGCGAGAATTACGAGCAGTACTTC.

The chain recombines TRBV7-8 with TRBJ2-7; weak D call: TRBD2 (6 bases). The V gene's germline CDR1 is SGHVS and CDR2 FQNEAQ. The ends were cut back, 5 bases at V and 5 bases at J, with 22 bases in the middle. The CDR3 is 16 amino acids. The CDR3: CASSDIAGGRLNEQYF. For the CDR3, the DNA is TGTGCCAGCAGCGACATTGCTGGGGGGAGGTTGAACGAGCAGTACTTC.

The rearrangement links TRBV7-9 to TRBJ1-3; 7 bases agree with TRBD1. Trimming cost V 0 bases and J 0 bases; bases outside gene matches: 2. The CDR3 covers 16 residues. Looked up from germline, CDR1 is SEHNR and CDR2 is FQNEAQ (reference sequence). Here the CDR3 DNA reads TGTGCCAGCAGCTTAGCGGGACAGTTCTCTGGAAACACCATATATTTT. Protein product: CASSLAGQFSGNTIYF.

This rearrangement joins TRBV29-1 to TRBJ2-5; TRBD1 is a possible D gene (5 bases). From germline, CDR1 is SQVTM and CDR2 ANQGSEA. V was clipped by 4 bases and J by 3 bases, with 12 bases between them. The CDR3 totals 13 residues. In DNA, the CDR3 is TGCAGCGTTGTAGGAGACAGCAAAGAGACCCAGTACTTC. Translated, it gives CSVVGDSKETQYF.

This rearrangement joins TRBV9 to TRBJ2-1; 11 positions agree with TRBD2. The germline CDR1 and CDR2 sequences are SGDLS and YYNGEE. Trimming took 3 bases from V and 3 from J; bases not matched to a gene: 8. This CDR3 is 17 amino acids long. The CDR3: CASSALLAGVGYNEQFF. CDR3 bases: TGTGCCAGCAGCGCCCTACTAGCGGGAGTGGGCTACAATGAGCAGTTCTTC.

The CDR3 sequence: CASSLGARGLNTQYF. In DNA, the CDR3 is TGTGCCAGCAGCTTAGGGGCTCGGGGTCTAAATACGCAGTATTTT. This chain connects TRBV11-2 to TRBJ2-3; a possible D gene is TRBD2 (5 bases). Germline values: CDR1 SGHAT, CDR2 FQNNGV. V was clipped by 1 base and J by 7 bases, with 15 bases between them. CDR3 size: 15 residues.

V and J are TRBV19 and TRBJ1-5; no clear D gene. The CDR3 loop spans 15 amino acids. Trimming took 2 bases from V and 4 from J, leaving 12 bases between them. The germline CDR1 and CDR2 sequences are LNHDA and SQIVND (reference sequence). The CDR3 protein is CASSISWGDNQPQHF. The DNA of the CDR3 is TGTGCCAGTAGTATAAGCTGGGGAGATAATCAGCCCCAGCATTTT.

The chain employs TRBV30 and TRBJ2-7; 8 nucleotides line up with TRBD1. The V gene's germline CDR1 is GTSNPN and CDR2 SVGIG (reference sequence). The CDR3 sequence is 12 residues long. V lost 0 bases, J lost 9 bases, and 4 bases stayed unmatched. This CDR3 reads CAWSVGGTGQYF. As DNA, the CDR3 is TGTGCCTGGAGTGTCGGCGGGACAGGGCAGTACTTC. The full variable domain, rest sourced from reference TRBV30 and TRBJ2-7, is SQTIHQWPATLVQPVGSPLSLECTVEGTSNPNLYWYRQAAGRGLQLLFYSVGIGQISSEVPQNLSASRPQDRQFILSSKKLLLSDSGFYLCAWSVGGTGQYFGPGTRLTVT.

The chain has TRBV7-3 and TRBJ2-1, with D possibly TRBD1 on 6 matching bases. The germline V and J ends were trimmed by 5 bases and 14 bases, with 19 bases remaining between them. The CDR3 is 13 residues long. Germline assignment: CDR1 SGHTA and CDR2 FQGTGA. The CDR3 region is CASSAKGSRGEFF. In DNA form, the CDR3 reads TGTGCCAGCAGCGCCAAGGGATCCAGGGGAGAGTTCTTC. The full variable domain, rest sourced from reference TRBV7-3 and TRBJ2-1, is GAGVSQTPSNKVTEKGKYVELRCDPISGHTALYWYRQSLGQGPEFLIYFQGTGAADDSGLPNDRFFAVRPEGSVSTLKIQRTERGDSAVYLCASSAKGSRGEFFGPGTRLTVL.

The chain couples TRBV18 to TRBJ1-2; D not certain. Between the trimmed V and J ends, which lost 2 bases and 8 bases, there was a span of 12 bases. Per the germline V gene, CDR1 is KGHSH and CDR2 is LQKENI. This CDR3 has 13 amino acids. CDR3 sequence: CASSPGKERGYTF. The CDR3 DNA reads TGTGCCAGCTCACCAGGGAAGGAGCGGGGCTACACCTTC.

The chain uses TRBV6-4 and TRBJ1-1; TRBD1 matches at 7 bases. V lost 4 bases to trimming and J lost 1 base; unmatched junction nucleotides: 6. The germline CDR1 and CDR2 sequences are MRHNA and SNTAGT. CDR3 length: 15 amino acids. This CDR3 reads CASSAQTGPNTEAFF. CDR3 bases: TGTGCCAGCAGTGCCCAGACAGGGCCGAACACTGAAGCTTTCTTT.

This clone was detected once. The chain carries TRBV15 and TRBJ1-1, with TRBD1 matching over 7 bases. Germline V lookup: CDR1 LNHNV, CDR2 YYDKDF (reference sequence). The CDR3 spans 15 residues. J was trimmed by 6 bases and V by 2 bases; bases with no gene match: 9. CDR3 sequence: CATSRLTGIAPEAFF. CDR3 coding DNA: TGTGCCACCAGCAGACTGACAGGGATCGCCCCTGAAGCTTTCTTT.

The chain recombines TRBV27 with TRBJ2-1, with TRBD2 matching 8 bases. This CDR3 comprises 14 residues. In germline, CDR1 is MNHEY, CDR2 SMNVEV (reference sequence). V lost 6 bases and J lost 8; bases outside the gene matches: 9. CDR3 sequence (DNA): TGTGCCAGCAGGTCGGGACTAGGTATAGATGAGCAGTTCTTC. It is translated as CASRSGLGIDEQFF.

The chain combines TRBV29-1 with TRBJ1-2; no firm D call. This CDR3 region has 14 residues. The germline gives CDR1 SQVTM, CDR2 ANQGSEA. The germline V and J ends were trimmed by 3 bases and 3 bases, with 14 bases remaining between them. The CDR3 region is CSVDPESKDYGYTF. CDR3 DNA: TGCAGCGTTGATCCGGAGTCGAAGGACTATGGCTACACCTTC.

The chain has TRBV7-9 and TRBJ1-5; 7 nucleotides line up with TRBD1. Per the germline V gene, CDR1 is SEHNR and CDR2 is FQNEAQ (reference sequence). CDR3 length equals 17 residues. The trim removed 5 bases at V and 1 base at J, leaving 11 bases unmatched. Here the CDR3 reads CASSPGQIDLSNQPQHF. The CDR3 DNA sequence: TGTGCCAGCAGCCCGGGACAGATTGACCTCAGCAATCAGCCCCAGCATTTT.

This chain joins TRBV5-1 and TRBJ2-5; 14 positions match TRBD2. Trimming took 0 bases from V and 4 from J; bases not matched to a gene: 5. Germline CDR1 is SGHRS and CDR2 is YFSETQ. The CDR3 is 17 amino acids. The CDR3 sequence is CASSLGGTSGSSETQYF. As DNA, the CDR3 is TGCGCCAGCAGCTTGGGGGGGACTAGCGGGAGTTCAGAGACCCAGTACTTC.

The chain uses TRBV3-1 (or the pseudogene TRBV3-2) and TRBJ2-7; weak D call: TRBD1 (5 bases). CDR1 is LGHDT and CDR2 is YNNKEL in the germline V gene (reference sequence). With 4 bases removed from V and 4 bases from J, the gap between germline ends came to 11 bases. The CDR3 sequence is 13 residues long. CDR3: CASSLQGPYEQYF. DNA for the CDR3: TGTGCCAGCAGCCTCCAGGGCCCTTACGAGCAGTACTTC.

The chain carries TRBV6-2 or TRBV6-3 and TRBJ1-1; weak D call: TRBD1 (6 bases). V gave up 5 bases and J gave up 4 bases, with 14 bases separating them. This CDR3 has 14 residues. Germline V gene sequence: CDR1 MNHEY, CDR2 SVGEGT. In DNA form, the CDR3 reads TGTGCCAGCAGTCGATTCGGGACAACCACTGAAGCTTTCTTT. This encodes CASSRFGTTTEAFF.